Below are 17 T cell receptor beta chains sequenced from a single sample in a study of metastatic and nonmetastatic thyroid tumors. TCRdb re-called clones via MiXCR from the PCR reads. This table has 17,000 or so clones, under 30% appearing once. Each patient went into thyroid surgery without having received any treatment. Material: blood. The receptors originated from a male donor with papillary thyroid cancer or a benign thyroid nodule (not recorded which). Some clones in this sample may be carry-over from other donors' samples.

The chain joins TRBV20-1 to TRBJ1-5; possible D gene TRBD1, 5 bases. Germline lookup yields CDR1 DFQATT and CDR2 SNEGSKA (reference sequence). The V gene lost 0 bases and the J gene lost 5 bases, with 11 bases spanning the gap. The CDR3 length is 14 residues. The CDR3, as DNA: TGCAGTGCTAGAGACCGGGACCGATATCAGCCCCAGCATTTT. Residues: CSARDRDRYQPQHF.

The gene calls are TRBV6-1 and TRBJ2-3; TRBD2 might be the D (5 bases). Germline V gene sequence: CDR1 MNHNS, CDR2 SASEGT. The V end was cut by 6 bases, the J end by 5 bases, with 12 bases between. This CDR3 has 13 amino acids. The CDR3 protein is CASSERLLDTQYF. CDR3 nucleotide sequence: TGTGCCAGCAGCGAACGACTATTAGATACGCAGTATTTT.

This clone was recorded many times. A read error may be the cause here, since a much bigger clone is one base away. The chain combines TRBV20-1 with TRBJ1-1; 9 positions agree with TRBD1. Germline V gene lookup returns CDR1 DFQATT and CDR2 SNEGSKA (reference sequence). The CDR3 runs to 14 residues. The CDR3: CGAPNRGRNIEAFF. CDR3 sequence (DNA): TGCGGTGCTCCTAACAGGGGGCGGAACATTGAAGCTTTCTTT.

This clone has ten or more counts. The V and J genes are TRBV3-1 and TRBJ1-5, with 11 bases identical to TRBD1. CDR3 length: 15 amino acids. The ends lost 5 bases at V and 5 bases at J; junction bases unmatched: 5. CDR1 and CDR2 from the germline V gene are LGHDT and YNNKEL (reference sequence). The CDR3 nucleotides are TGTGCCAGCAGCAGGACAGGGGGCGTTGATCAGCCCCAGCATTTT. This encodes CASSRTGGVDQPQHF. Looking up the rest from reference TRBV3-1 and TRBJ1-5 gives the full variable domain: DTAVSQTPKYLVTQMGNDKSIKCEQNLGHDTMYWYKQDSKKFLKIMFSYNNKELIINETVPNRFSPKSPDKAHLNLHINSLELGDSAVYFCASSRTGGVDQPQHFGDGTRLSIL.

Within the sample, this clone is medium-sized. The rearrangement uses TRBV24-1 and TRBJ2-7; D is uncertain. The CDR3 is 10 residues long. Germline V gene data show CDR1 as KGHDR and CDR2 as SFDVKD. V was trimmed by 7 bases and J by 3 bases, leaving 3 bases between them. The CDR3 protein is CATSNYEQYF. CDR3 DNA: TGTGCCACCAGCAACTACGAGCAGTACTTC.

This clone showed up many times. V and J are TRBV25-1 and TRBJ2-5, with 10 bases fitting TRBD2. CDR3 size: 15 residues. Germline assignment: CDR1 MGHDK and CDR2 SYGVNS. J gave up 4 bases and V 3 bases, and 5 bases lay outside the gene matches. The CDR3 spells CASSDPAGGVETQYF. In DNA, the CDR3 is TGTGCCAGCAGTGACCCAGCGGGAGGGGTAGAGACCCAGTACTTC.

The genes are TRBV7-2 and TRBJ2-7; the match to TRBD1 covers 8 bases. Germline V CDR1 and CDR2: SGHTA, FQGNSA. The CDR3 has 12 residues. The V segment lost 3 bases and the J segment 7 bases; nucleotides outside the gene matches: 2. CDR3 protein: CASSFTGGEQYF. CDR3 in DNA: TGTGCCAGCAGCTTTACAGGGGGGGAGCAGTACTTC. Variable domain in full (rest from reference TRBV7-2 and TRBJ2-7): GAGVSQSPSNKVTEKGKDVELRCDPISGHTALYWYRQSLGQGLEFLIYFQGNSAPDKSGLPSDRFSAERTGGSVSTLTIQRTQQEDSAVYLCASSFTGGEQYFGPGTRLTVT.

In this sample, this clone turned up many times. An end of the junction does not agree with germline; a read error may underlie this. The gene calls are TRBV7-7 and TRBJ2-5; a weak D match, TRBD2 (5 bases). CDR1 and CDR2 (germline): SSHAT, FNYEAQ (reference sequence). This CDR3 comprises 16 residues. The CDR3 nucleotides are TGTGCTAGCAGCTTAGCGAGTCTGAGCGGACAAGAGACCCAGTACTTC. This translates into CASSLASLSGQETQYF.

Judged by abundance, this clone is medium-sized. As DNA, the CDR3 is TGCGCCAGCAGCTTGGTCCCTACAGGGGTCGGGGCCAACGTCCTGACTTTC. Amino acids: CASSLVPTGVGANVLTF. The V and J genes are TRBV5-1 and TRBJ2-6, with TRBD1 identical over 7 bases. Germline V gene sequence: CDR1 SGHRS, CDR2 YFSETQ. V was clipped by 0 bases and J by 4 bases; unmatched bases: 7. The CDR3 is made up of 17 amino acids.

V gene TRBV19 combines with J gene TRBJ2-6; possibly TRBD2 for D (5 bases). Between the trimmed V and J ends, which lost 3 bases and 4 bases, there was a span of 16 bases. Looked up from germline, CDR1 is LNHDA and CDR2 is SQIVND (reference sequence). The CDR3 runs 17 residues. CDR3 residues: CASSIGIGDWGANVLTF. CDR3 coding DNA: TGTGCCAGTAGTATCGGCATCGGGGATTGGGGGGCCAACGTCCTGACTTTC.

By share, this clone ranks as medium-sized (0.01 to 0.1%). V usage is TRBV12-3 or TRBV12-4 and J usage is TRBJ2-3; 11 positions match TRBD2. This CDR3 is built from 17 residues. The V gene end was trimmed by 3 bases and the J gene end by 1 base; junction bases not matched to a gene: 6. The CDR3 DNA sequence: TGTGCCAGCAGTTTCCTAGCGGGAGGTCATGGCACAGATACGCAGTATTTT. Its protein is CASSFLAGGHGTDTQYF.

J is TRBJ2-7 and V is TRBV5-1; tentatively, D is TRBD2 (7 bases). CDR3 length: 14 amino acids. Germline V gene data show CDR1 as SGHRS and CDR2 as YFSETQ. With 0 bases removed from V and 5 bases from J, the gap between germline ends came to 12 bases. The CDR3 protein is CASSLAGGQDEQYF. The CDR3 region has the DNA TGCGCCAGCAGCTTGGCGGGGGGCCAGGACGAGCAGTACTTC.

This clone is medium-sized by share. CDR3 coding DNA: TGTGCCAGCAGTGGGGGCGGGGGGGCATCCGGGGAGCTGTTTTTT. It encodes CASSGGGGASGELFF. The V gene is TRBV2, the J gene TRBJ2-2, with TRBD2 matching 9 bases. V was pared by 4 bases and J by 6 bases, with 6 bases of the junction left unmatched. Germline assignment: CDR1 SNHLY and CDR2 FYNNEI. The CDR3 totals 15 residues. The whole variable domain, remainder taken from reference TRBV2 and TRBJ2-2, is EPEVTQTPSHQVTQMGQEVILRCVPISNHLYFYWYRQILGQKVEFLVSFYNNEISEKSEIFDDQFSVERPDGSNFTLKIRSTKLEDSAMYFCASSGGGGASGELFFGEGSRLTVL.

This clone has a count of ten or more. Sequence at one end of the junction differs from germline and may be a read error. J is TRBJ2-1 and V is TRBV15; D remains ambiguous. CDR1 and CDR2 (germline): LNHNV, YYDKDF (reference sequence). The CDR3 is 13 residues long. In nucleotides, the CDR3 is TGTGCCACCAGCAGAGATCCCAGTGCTGAGCAGCTCTTC. Its translation: CATSRDPSAEQLF.

The rearrangement joins TRBV20-1 to TRBJ1-6; the D gene is possibly TRBD1 (6 bases). The germline V gene encodes CDR1 DFQATT and CDR2 SNEGSKA (reference sequence). V shed 5 bases and J shed 5 bases, with 16 bases lying between them. CDR3 length equals 15 residues. The CDR3 reads CSAPKTGGNNSPLHF. CDR3 sequence (DNA): TGCAGTGCTCCCAAGACAGGAGGGAATAATTCACCCCTCCACTTT.

This clone was seen at least ten times. CDR3 bases: TGTGCCAGCAGCCAAGGTCCTTCAACTAATGAAAAACTGTTTTTT. Translation: CASSQGPSTNEKLFF. The chain recombines TRBV3-1 with TRBJ1-4; the D is unclear. Trimming left V 1 base short and J 0 bases short, with 6 bases between. This CDR3 has 15 residues. The germline gives CDR1 LGHDT, CDR2 YNNKEL (reference sequence). The entire variable domain, with the rest obtained from reference TRBV3-1 and TRBJ1-4, is as follows: DTAVSQTPKYLVTQMGNDKSIKCEQNLGHDTMYWYKQDSKKFLKIMFSYNNKELIINETVPNRFSPKSPDKAHLNLHINSLELGDSAVYFCASSQGPSTNEKLFFGSGTQLSVL.

The V gene is TRBV11-2, the J gene TRBJ2-2; the D is unclear. V shed 7 bases and J shed 5 bases, with 11 bases lying between them. The germline gives CDR1 SGHAT, CDR2 FQNNGV. The CDR3 runs to 13 residues. The CDR3 is CASTTPETGELFF. The CDR3 DNA reads TGTGCCAGCACCACCCCGGAGACCGGGGAGCTGTTTTTT.